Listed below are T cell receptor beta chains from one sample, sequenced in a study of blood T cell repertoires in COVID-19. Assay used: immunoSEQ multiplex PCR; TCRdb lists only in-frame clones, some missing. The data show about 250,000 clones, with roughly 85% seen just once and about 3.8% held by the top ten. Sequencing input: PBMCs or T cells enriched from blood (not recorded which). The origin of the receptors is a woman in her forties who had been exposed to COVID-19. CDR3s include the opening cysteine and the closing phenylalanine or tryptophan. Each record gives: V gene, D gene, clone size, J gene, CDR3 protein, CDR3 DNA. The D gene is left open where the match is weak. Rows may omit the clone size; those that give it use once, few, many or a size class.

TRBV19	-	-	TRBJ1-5	CASNGRNSNNQPQHF	TGTGCCAGTAATGGGAGGAACAGCAACAATCAGCCCCAGCATTTT
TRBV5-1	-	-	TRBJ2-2	CASSPTRGNTGELFF	TGCGCCAGCAGCCCCACCCGAGGGAACACCGGGGAGCTGTTTTTT
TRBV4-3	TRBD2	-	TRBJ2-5	CASSQERGGQETQYF	TGCGCCAGCAGCCAAGAGCGGGGGGGCCAAGAGACCCAGTACTTC
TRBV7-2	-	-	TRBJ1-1	CASRPHTGNTEAFF	TGTGCCAGCAGACCCCATACAGGGAACACTGAAGCTTTCTTT
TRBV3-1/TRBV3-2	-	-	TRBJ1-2	CASSQTPGREYGYTF	TGTGCCAGCAGCCAAACACCCGGCCGGGAATATGGCTACACCTTC
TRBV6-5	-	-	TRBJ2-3	CASSYGAGTDTQYF	TGTGCCAGCAGCTACGGCGCGGGAACAGATACGCAGTATTTT
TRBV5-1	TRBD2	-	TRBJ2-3	CASDSGGATDTQYF	TGCGCCAGCGATAGCGGGGGGGCCACAGATACGCAGTATTTT
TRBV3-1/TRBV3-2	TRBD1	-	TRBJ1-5	CASSQVGGIEPQHF	TGTGCCAGCAGCCAAGTAGGGGGCATAGAGCCCCAGCATTTT
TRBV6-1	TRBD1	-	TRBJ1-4	CASSEKGTGTEKLFF	TGTGCCAGCAGTGAAAAGGGGACAGGGACTGAAAAACTGTTTTTT
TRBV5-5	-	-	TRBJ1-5	CASSLNSGQSQHF	TGTGCCAGCAGCTTGAATTCCGGACAGTCCCAGCATTTT
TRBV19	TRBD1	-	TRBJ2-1	CASSPTGGSYNEQFF	TGTGCCAGTAGTCCCACAGGGGGCTCCTACAATGAGCAGTTCTTC
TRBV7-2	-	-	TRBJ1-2	CASSAQGSLYGYTF	TGTGCCAGCAGCGCCCAGGGGAGTTTATATGGCTACACCTTC
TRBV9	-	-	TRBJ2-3	CASSDQGDTQYF	TGTGCCAGCAGCGATCAGGGGGATACGCAGTATTTT
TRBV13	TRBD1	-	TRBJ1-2	CASSSRGTGYPSYGYTF	TGTGCCAGCAGCTCCCGTGGGACAGGGTACCCTTCCTATGGCTACACCTTC
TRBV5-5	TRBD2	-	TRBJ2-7	CASSPVGSGGSSYEQYF	TGTGCCAGCAGCCCAGTCGGTAGCGGGGGGTCCTCCTACGAGCAGTACTTC
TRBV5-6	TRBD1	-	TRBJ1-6	CASSLGRGSSPLHF	TGTGCCAGCAGCTTGGGCAGGGGGAGTTCACCCCTCCACTTT
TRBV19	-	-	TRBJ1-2	CASSILPTTVGNYGYTF	TGTGCCAGTAGTATACTCCCGACGACAGTGGGGAACTATGGCTACACCTTC
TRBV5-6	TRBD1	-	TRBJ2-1	CASSFGTGGRNEQFF	TGTGCCAGCAGCTTTGGGACAGGGGGCCGAAATGAGCAGTTCTTC
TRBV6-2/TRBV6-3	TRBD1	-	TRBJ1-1	CASSLRGQYTEAFF	TGTGCCAGCAGTTTGAGGGGGCAGTACACTGAAGCTTTCTTT
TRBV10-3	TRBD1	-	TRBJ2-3	CASRDRAGDTQYF	TGTGCCAGCAGGGACAGGGCCGGTGATACGCAGTATTTT
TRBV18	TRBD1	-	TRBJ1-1	CASSRGQAYEAFF	TGTGCCAGCTCAAGGGGACAGGCTTATGAAGCTTTCTTT
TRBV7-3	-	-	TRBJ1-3	CASSQTGSNSGNTIYF	TGTGCCAGCAGCCAGACAGGCTCCAACTCTGGAAACACCATATATTTT
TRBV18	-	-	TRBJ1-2	CASSPPAGAGYTF	TGTGCCAGCTCACCACCGGCGGGTGCGGGCTACACCTTC
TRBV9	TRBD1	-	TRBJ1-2	CASSVGAGGYGYTF	TGTGCCAGCAGCGTAGGGGCAGGGGGCTATGGCTACACCTTC
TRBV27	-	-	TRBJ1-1	CASSLRGGRTEAFF	TGTGCCAGCAGTTTACGCGGGGGACGAACTGAAGCTTTCTTT
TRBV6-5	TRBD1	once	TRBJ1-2	CASKTGGYGYTF	TGTGCCAGCAAGACAGGGGGCTATGGCTACACCTTC
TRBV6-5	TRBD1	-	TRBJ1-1	CASSYPGTGPGTEAFF	TGTGCCAGCAGTTACCCCGGGACAGGGCCGGGCACTGAAGCTTTCTTT
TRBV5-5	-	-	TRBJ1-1	CASSYGVTEAFF	TGTGCCAGCAGCTACGGGGTCACTGAAGCTTTCTTT
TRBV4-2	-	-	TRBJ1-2	CASSQRVFGGYTF	TGTGCCAGCAGCCAACGGGTTTTTGGTGGCTACACCTTC
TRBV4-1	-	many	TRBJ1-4	CASSPKGGSKFF	TGCGCCAGCAGCCCAAAGGGGGGGAGCAAGTTTTTT
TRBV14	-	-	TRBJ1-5	CASSMMEGQPQHF	TGTGCCAGCAGCATGATGGAGGGTCAGCCCCAGCATTTT
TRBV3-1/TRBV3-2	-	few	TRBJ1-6	CASSQGVTYGNSPLHF	TGTGCCAGCAGCCAAGGTGTCACTTACGGTAATTCACCCCTCCACTTT
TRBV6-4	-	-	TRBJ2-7	CASIPPTYEQYF	TGTGCCAGCATTCCGCCTACCTACGAGCAGTACTTC